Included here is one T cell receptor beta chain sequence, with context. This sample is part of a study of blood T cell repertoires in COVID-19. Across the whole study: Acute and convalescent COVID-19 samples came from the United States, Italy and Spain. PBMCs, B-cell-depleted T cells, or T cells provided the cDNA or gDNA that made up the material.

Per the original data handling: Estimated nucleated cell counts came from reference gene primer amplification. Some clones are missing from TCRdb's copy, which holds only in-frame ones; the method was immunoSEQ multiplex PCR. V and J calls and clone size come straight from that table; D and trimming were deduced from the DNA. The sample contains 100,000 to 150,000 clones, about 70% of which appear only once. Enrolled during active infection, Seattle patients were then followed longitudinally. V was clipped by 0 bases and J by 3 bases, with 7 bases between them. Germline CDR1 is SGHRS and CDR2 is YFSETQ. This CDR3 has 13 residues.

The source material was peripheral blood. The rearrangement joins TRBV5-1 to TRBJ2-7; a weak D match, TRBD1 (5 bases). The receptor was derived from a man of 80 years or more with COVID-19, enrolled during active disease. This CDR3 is CASSLEGLYEQYF. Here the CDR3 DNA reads TGCGCCAGCAGCTTGGAGGGGCTCTACGAGCAGTACTTC.